The source of this T cell receptor (beta chain) is a study of identical twins. Study-wide findings and caveats: Conclusions leaned on cross-sectional statistical analysis and did not track the same donors over time.

The sample holds one count of this clonotype. The antigen remains unidentified. TCRdb reprocessed the 5' RACE reads with MiXCR, giving one entry per CDR3 protein. The table includes around 1.7 million distinct CDR3 sequences, less than 35% detected once. The CDR3 is 14 amino acids. The germline gives CDR1 LNHDA, CDR2 SQIVND (reference sequence). The sequencing input was cord blood. This clonotype was sampled from a newborn girl in good health. V and J are TRBV19 and TRBJ2-5; 10 nucleotides line up with TRBD1. The DNA end is a closer match to TRBJ2-7, so the J assignment may be wrong. DNA for the CDR3: TGTGCCAGTAGTATATGGGACAGGGGCGACGAGCAGTACTTC. Its protein is CASSIWDRGDEQYF.